The 10 T cell receptor beta chains listed next were all sequenced from one sample in a study of cytotoxic CD8 clonotypes in ibrutinib-treated CLL. Sequencing was performed with immunoSEQ multiplex PCR; in TCRdb, only in-frame clones are kept and a portion is missing. The sample has about 150,000 clones; about 79% are singletons. Sequencing was performed on PBMCs, taken after 12 months of ibrutinib treatment. All receptors come from a human donor with chronic lymphocytic leukemia.

This chain uses TRBV11-2 with TRBJ2-7, with 12 bases identical to TRBD1. This CDR3 has 15 amino acids. With 1 base clipped from V and 4 bases from J, the junction kept 2 bases outside the gene matches. Germline V gives CDR1 SGHAT, CDR2 FQNNGV. CDR3 residues: CASSLAGQGAYEQYF. CDR3 nucleotide sequence: TGTGCCAGCAGCTTAGCGGGACAGGGGGCTTACGAGCAGTACTTC. Variable domain in full (rest from reference TRBV11-2 and TRBJ2-7): EAGVAQSPRYKIIEKRQSVAFWCNPISGHATLYWYQQILGQGPKLLIQFQNNGVVDDSQLPKDRFSAERLKGVDSTLKIQPAKLEDSAVYLCASSLAGQGAYEQYFGPGTRLTVT.

This clone was detected once. This sequence joins TRBV2 and TRBJ2-1; no firm D call. Trimming stripped 7 bases from V and 6 bases from J, with 19 bases between. The CDR3 runs 15 residues. Looked up from germline, CDR1 is SNHLY and CDR2 is FYNNEI. Written as DNA, the CDR3 is TGTGCCAGCAAGGTGGAACTCTCCAAACTCAATGAGCAGTTCTTC. Translating gives CASKVELSKLNEQFF.

The V and J genes are TRBV7-6 and TRBJ2-5; the D gene could be TRBD1 or TRBD2 (6 bases each). This CDR3 region has 14 residues. Germline V gene data show CDR1 as SGHVS and CDR2 as FNYEAQ. The germline V and J ends were trimmed by 1 base and 5 bases, with 11 bases remaining between them. The CDR3 DNA is TGTGCCAGCAGCTTAGGGGGGGCGCAGGAGACCCAGTACTTC. Translating it yields CASSLGGAQETQYF.

The V and J genes are TRBV5-6 and TRBJ2-3; D perhaps matches TRBD1 (6 bases). V lost 1 base and J lost 0, with 9 bases in between. This CDR3 region has 15 residues. The germline CDR1 and CDR2 sequences are SGHDT and YYEEEE. The CDR3 loop is CASSLTGPSTDTQYF. In nucleotides, the CDR3 is TGTGCCAGCAGCTTGACAGGGCCTAGCACAGATACGCAGTATTTT.

The V gene is TRBV28, the J gene TRBJ2-3; the match to TRBD1 covers 9 bases. The CDR3 contains 13 residues. Germline values: CDR1 MDHEN, CDR2 SYDVKM. V trimming: 11 bases; J trimming: 2 bases; junction bases outside the gene matches: 5. This CDR3 reads CALGTGNTDTQYF. CDR3 sequence (DNA): TGTGCCCTCGGGACAGGGAACACAGATACGCAGTATTTT.

CDR3 residues: CSGSRDRGQRGIMNTEAFF. The CDR3 DNA is TGCAGCGGCTCCCGGGACAGGGGACAAAGAGGGATAATGAACACTGAAGCTTTCTTT. The genes are TRBV29-1 and TRBJ1-1, with 10 positions matching TRBD1. Germline V gene sequence: CDR1 SQVTM, CDR2 ANQGSEA. This CDR3 has 19 residues. The junction had 20 bases not matched to a gene; V was cut back by 7 bases and J by 0 bases.

V and J are TRBV5-8 and TRBJ1-5, with 8 bases lining up with TRBD1. The germline V gene encodes CDR1 SGHTS and CDR2 YDEGEE. The CDR3 spans 14 residues. J gave up 11 bases and V 4 bases, and 11 bases lay outside the gene matches. The CDR3 nucleotides are TGTGCCAGCAGCCCGCGGACAGGGTTTTATTCCCAGCATTTT. Its translation: CASSPRTGFYSQHF.

The chain employs TRBV7-2 and TRBJ2-7, with D hard to call. V was clipped by 2 bases and J by 5 bases, with 7 bases between them. The length of the CDR3 is 12 residues. The germline CDR1 and CDR2 sequences are SGHTA and FQGNSA. CDR3 loop: CASSLNPNEQYF. CDR3 in DNA: TGTGCCAGCAGCTTAAACCCCAACGAGCAGTACTTC. Drawing the rest from reference TRBV7-2 and TRBJ2-7, the complete variable domain is GAGVSQSPSNKVTEKGKDVELRCDPISGHTALYWYRQSLGQGLEFLIYFQGNSAPDKSGLPSDRFSAERTGGSVSTLTIQRTQQEDSAVYLCASSLNPNEQYFGPGTRLTVT.

This clone was seen a handful of times. The chain is built from TRBV10-3 and TRBJ2-7; unclear D gene. Trimming removed 10 bases from V and 3 bases from J, with 10 bases in between. CDR3 length equals 11 residues. Germline CDR1 and CDR2: ENHRY and SYGVKD. The CDR3 DNA reads TGTGCCAGCTCCCAGATCTACGAGCAGTACTTC. This translates into CASSQIYEQYF.

J is TRBJ1-1 and V is TRBV5-6; D may be TRBD1 (6 bases). CDR1 is SGHDT, CDR2 YYEEEE, per germline. The CDR3 totals 14 residues. V dropped 1 base and J dropped 5 bases, with 12 bases sitting between them. The CDR3 nucleotides are TGTGCCAGCAGCTTGTTGGCAGGGGTTACTGAAGCTTTCTTT. It is translated as CASSLLAGVTEAFF.